Reported below is one TCR beta chain. Its antigen remains unidentified. A junction end diverges from the germline sequence, so it may reflect a read error. CDR1 and CDR2 are drawn from the germline V gene (reference sequence): SSHAT, FNYEAQ. The CDR3 runs 13 amino acids, cysteine and phenylalanine included. Left in the record is the CDR3 DNA by itself, 39 bases read in frame from the first base. Profiling of TCR beta VDJ combinations and CDR3 sequences used genomic DNA as the template. An Illumina HiSeq 2000 was the platform used for TCR repertoire sequencing. On the study's bioinformatics: TRBV/TRBJ rearrangement plots, CDR3 size and DJ length profiles, and Simpson's diversity index were used to assess repertoires. Whichever DNA sequence was most abundant in the deep sequencing data was defined as the immunodominant clone. CDR3 amino acid sequences were screened for sharing across subjects and compared with published repertoires and the VDJdb database. TCRdb cleaned the public reads at Q25 with fastp, built clones with MiXCR and kept in-frame beta chains. Merged by CDR3 protein, the rows form single entries marked with the most common genes and DNA. The V and J calls follow TCRdb's processing rather than the paper's. The table for this sample lists some 180,000 distinct CDR3 sequences; more than 60% of them were counted only once. The ten largest clones take up about two fifths of the sample.

The data derive from a study of CD8+CD57+ T cells in acquired aplastic anemia (dated by TCRdb to the late 2010s). About the investigation overall: DNA extracted from sorted CD4+ and CD8+ cells had a mean of about 3.2 ug, with a range of roughly 0.2 to 27.4 ug. A CD8+CD57+ expansion meant a frequency higher than the mean frequency seen in healthy subjects.

Overall study results and their limits: Between patients and healthy controls, no significant difference in CD8+ Simpson's diversity was found (P=0.060). Around 27 CD8+ CDR3 sequences were shared between patients and controls but appeared highly expressed in patients and within their immunodominant clones.

Patients chosen for sequencing had shown expansion of CD8+CD57+ cells by flow cytometry. All patients had severe acquired aplastic anemia diagnosed by International Study of Aplastic Anemia and Agranulocytosis and Camitta criteria. No therapy had been received by the patients at the time of blood sampling. TCR repertoires of sorted CD4+ and CD8+ blood T cells from severe aplastic anemia patients and healthy subjects were deep-sequenced in the study. In the USA, patient enrollment took place under clinicaltrials.gov protocols 00001620, 01623167, 00001397, 00071045, 00081523 and 00961064. Ficoll-Paque density gradient centrifugation was used to isolate peripheral blood mononuclear cells. Before DNA was extracted, CD4+ and CD8+ T cells were sorted using either FACS or magnetic beads.

Recombination joined TRBV7-7 with TRBJ2-7; TRBD1 is a weak D gene call, 5 bases matching. This clonotype originated in a human donor with aplastic anemia. Sequencing was done on a sample of sorted CD4+, CD8+, or CD8+CD57+ T cells (not recorded which) from PBMCs. The CDR3 in this case is CASSLYQGDEQYF. The nucleotide sequence reads TGTGCTAGCAGCTTATATCAAGGGGACGAGCAGTACTTC.